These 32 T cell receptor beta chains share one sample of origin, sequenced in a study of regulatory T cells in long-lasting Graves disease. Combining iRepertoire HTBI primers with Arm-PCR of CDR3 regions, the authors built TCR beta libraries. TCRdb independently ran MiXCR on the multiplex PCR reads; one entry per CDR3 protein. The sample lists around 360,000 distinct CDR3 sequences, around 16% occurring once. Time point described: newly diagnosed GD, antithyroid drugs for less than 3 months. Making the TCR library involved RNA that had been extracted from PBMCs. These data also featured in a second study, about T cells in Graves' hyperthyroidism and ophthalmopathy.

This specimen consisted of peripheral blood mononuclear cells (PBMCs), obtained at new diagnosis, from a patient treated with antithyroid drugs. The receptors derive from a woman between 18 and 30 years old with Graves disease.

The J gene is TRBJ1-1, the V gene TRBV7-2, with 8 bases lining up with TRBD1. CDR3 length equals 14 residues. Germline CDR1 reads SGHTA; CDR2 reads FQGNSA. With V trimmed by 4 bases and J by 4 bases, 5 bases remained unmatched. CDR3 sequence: CASSSGGAGTEAFF. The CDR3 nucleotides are TGTGCCAGCAGCTCAGGGGGCGCGGGCACTGAAGCTTTCTTT.

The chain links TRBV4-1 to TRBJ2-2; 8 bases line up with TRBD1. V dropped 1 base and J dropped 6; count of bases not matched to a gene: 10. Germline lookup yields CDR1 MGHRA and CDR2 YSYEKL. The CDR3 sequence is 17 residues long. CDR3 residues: CASSQVVPRGLPGELFF. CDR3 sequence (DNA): TGCGCCAGCAGCCAAGTAGTCCCCAGGGGGCTCCCCGGGGAGCTGTTTTTT.

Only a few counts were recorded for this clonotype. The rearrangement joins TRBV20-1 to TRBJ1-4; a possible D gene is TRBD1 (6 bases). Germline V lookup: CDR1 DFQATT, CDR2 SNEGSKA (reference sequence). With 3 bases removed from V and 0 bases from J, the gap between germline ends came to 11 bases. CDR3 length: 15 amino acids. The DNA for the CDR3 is TGCAGTGCTAGTCTGGACAGTTCAACTAATGAAAAACTGTTTTTT. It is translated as CSASLDSSTNEKLFF.

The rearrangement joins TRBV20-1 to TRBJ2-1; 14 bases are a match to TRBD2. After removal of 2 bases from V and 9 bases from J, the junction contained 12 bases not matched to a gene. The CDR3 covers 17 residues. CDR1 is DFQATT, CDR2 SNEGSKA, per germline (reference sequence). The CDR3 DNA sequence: TGCAGTGCTAGATACAGGCCGGGACTAGCGGGAGTGGTTGAGCAGTTCTTC. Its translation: CSARYRPGLAGVVEQFF.

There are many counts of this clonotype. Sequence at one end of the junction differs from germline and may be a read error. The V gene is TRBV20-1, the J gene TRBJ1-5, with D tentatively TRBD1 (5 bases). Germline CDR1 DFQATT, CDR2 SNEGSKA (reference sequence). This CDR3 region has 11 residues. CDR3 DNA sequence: TGCAGTGCTAGAGAGGCAGGGAGCTTGAATTTT. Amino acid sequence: CSAREAGSLNF.

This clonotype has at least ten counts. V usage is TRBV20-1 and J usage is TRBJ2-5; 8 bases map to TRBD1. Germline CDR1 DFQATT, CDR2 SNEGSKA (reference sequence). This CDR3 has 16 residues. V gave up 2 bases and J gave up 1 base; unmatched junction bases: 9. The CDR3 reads CSARTRQGASQETQYF. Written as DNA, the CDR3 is TGCAGTGCTAGAACCCGGCAGGGGGCGTCCCAAGAGACCCAGTACTTC.

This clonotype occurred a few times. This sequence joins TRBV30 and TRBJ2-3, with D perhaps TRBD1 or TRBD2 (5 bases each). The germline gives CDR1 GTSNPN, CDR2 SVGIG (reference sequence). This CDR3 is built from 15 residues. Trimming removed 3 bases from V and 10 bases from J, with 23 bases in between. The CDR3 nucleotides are TGTGCCTGGAGGGCGAATTCTCTCGGGACCCATTCGCAGTATTTT. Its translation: CAWRANSLGTHSQYF.

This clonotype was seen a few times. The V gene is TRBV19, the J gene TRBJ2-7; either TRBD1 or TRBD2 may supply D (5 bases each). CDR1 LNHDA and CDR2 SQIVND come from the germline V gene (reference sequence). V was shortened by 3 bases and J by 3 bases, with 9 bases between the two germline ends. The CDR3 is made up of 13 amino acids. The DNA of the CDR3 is TGTGCCAGTAGTATGTTTGGGGGCTACGAGCAGTACTTC. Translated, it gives CASSMFGGYEQYF.

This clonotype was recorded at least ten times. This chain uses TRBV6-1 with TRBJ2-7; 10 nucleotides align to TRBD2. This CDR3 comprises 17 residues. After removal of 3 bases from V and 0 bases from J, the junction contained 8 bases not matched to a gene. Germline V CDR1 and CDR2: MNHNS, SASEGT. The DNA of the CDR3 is TGTGCCAGCAGTGATGCTAGCGGGGGTTACTTCTCCTACGAGCAGTACTTC. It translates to CASSDASGGYFSYEQYF.

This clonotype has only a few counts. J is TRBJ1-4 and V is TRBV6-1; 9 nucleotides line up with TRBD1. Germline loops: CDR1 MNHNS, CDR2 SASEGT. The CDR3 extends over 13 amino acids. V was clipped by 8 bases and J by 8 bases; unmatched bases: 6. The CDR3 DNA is TGTGCCAGCCAGGGACAGGGTCGCGAAAAACTGTTTTTT. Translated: CASQGQGREKLFF.

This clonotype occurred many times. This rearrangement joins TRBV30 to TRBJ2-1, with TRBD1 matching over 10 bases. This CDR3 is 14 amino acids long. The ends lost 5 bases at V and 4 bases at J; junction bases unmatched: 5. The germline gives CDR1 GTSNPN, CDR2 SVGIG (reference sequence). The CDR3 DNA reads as TGTGCCTGGGCGGGACAGGGGACATACAATGAGCAGTTCTTC. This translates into CAWAGQGTYNEQFF.

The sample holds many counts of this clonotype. Written as DNA, the CDR3 is TGTGCCACCAGTAACAGGGGGCGTAACAATGAGCAGTTCTTC. Amino acid sequence: CATSNRGRNNEQFF. The V call is TRBV24-1, the J call TRBJ2-1; TRBD1 aligns across 9 bases. Unmatched junction bases numbered 4, after V lost 6 bases and J lost 5 bases. The germline V gene encodes CDR1 KGHDR and CDR2 SFDVKD. The CDR3 has 14 residues.

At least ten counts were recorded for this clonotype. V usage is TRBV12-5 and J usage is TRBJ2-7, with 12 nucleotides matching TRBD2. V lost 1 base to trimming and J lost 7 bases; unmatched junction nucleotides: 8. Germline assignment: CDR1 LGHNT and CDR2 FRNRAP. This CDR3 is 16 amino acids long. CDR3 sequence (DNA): TGTGCTAGTGGTTTGGCCCTAGCGGGAGGGCTAATGGAGCAGTACTTC. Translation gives CASGLALAGGLMEQYF.

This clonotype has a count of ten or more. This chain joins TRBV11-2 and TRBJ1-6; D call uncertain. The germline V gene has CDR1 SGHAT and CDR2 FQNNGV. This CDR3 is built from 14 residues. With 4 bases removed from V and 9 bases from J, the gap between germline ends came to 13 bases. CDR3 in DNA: TGTGCCAGCAGCTCTCGGGGTTTAAGTTCACCCCTCCACTTT. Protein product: CASSSRGLSSPLHF. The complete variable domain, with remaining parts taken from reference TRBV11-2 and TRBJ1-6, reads EAGVAQSPRYKIIEKRQSVAFWCNPISGHATLYWYQQILGQGPKLLIQFQNNGVVDDSQLPKDRFSAERLKGVDSTLKIQPAKLEDSAVYLCASSSRGLSSPLHFGNGTRLTVT.

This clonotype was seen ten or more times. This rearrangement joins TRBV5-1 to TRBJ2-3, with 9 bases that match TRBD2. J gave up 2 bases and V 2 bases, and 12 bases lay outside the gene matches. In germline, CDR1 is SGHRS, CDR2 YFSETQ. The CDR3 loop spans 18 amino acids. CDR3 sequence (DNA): TGCGCCAGCAGCTTAAAGGCGGGGGGGTCTCCCTCCACAGATACGCAGTATTTT. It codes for CASSLKAGGSPSTDTQYF.

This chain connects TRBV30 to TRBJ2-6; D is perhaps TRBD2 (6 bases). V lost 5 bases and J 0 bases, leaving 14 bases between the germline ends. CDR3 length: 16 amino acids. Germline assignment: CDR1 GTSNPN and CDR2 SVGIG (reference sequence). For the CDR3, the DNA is TGTGCCTGGGAGGAGGGATCAGTCTCTGGGGCCAACGTCCTGACTTTC. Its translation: CAWEEGSVSGANVLTF. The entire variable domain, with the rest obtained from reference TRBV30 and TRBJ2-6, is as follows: SQTIHQWPATLVQPVGSPLSLECTVEGTSNPNLYWYRQAAGRGLQLLFYSVGIGQISSEVPQNLSASRPQDRQFILSSKKLLLSDSGFYLCAWEEGSVSGANVLTFGAGSRLTVL.

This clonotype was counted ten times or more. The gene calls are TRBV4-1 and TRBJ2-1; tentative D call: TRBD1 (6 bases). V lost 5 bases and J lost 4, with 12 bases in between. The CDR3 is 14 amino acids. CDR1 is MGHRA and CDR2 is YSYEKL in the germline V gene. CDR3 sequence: CASSKYQGYNEQFF. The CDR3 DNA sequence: TGCGCCAGCAGCAAATATCAGGGGTACAATGAGCAGTTCTTC.

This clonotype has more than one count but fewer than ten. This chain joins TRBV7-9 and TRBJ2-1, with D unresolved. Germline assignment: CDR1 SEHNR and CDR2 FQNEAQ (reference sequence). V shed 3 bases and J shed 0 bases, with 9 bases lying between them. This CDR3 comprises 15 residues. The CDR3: CASSFQRSSYNEQFF. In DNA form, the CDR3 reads TGTGCCAGCAGCTTCCAGCGTAGCTCCTACAATGAGCAGTTCTTC.

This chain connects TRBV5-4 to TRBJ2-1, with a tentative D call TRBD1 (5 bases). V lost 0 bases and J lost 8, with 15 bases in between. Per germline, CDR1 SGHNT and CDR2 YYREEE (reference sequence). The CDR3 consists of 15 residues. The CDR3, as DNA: TGTGCCAGCAGCTTGGGGGCGAGTTGGGGCGATGAGCAGTTCTTC. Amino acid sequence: CASSLGASWGDEQFF.

The CDR3 DNA follows: TGCGCCAGCAGCTCCACCGACAGCGATGAAAAACTGTTTTTT. Encoded protein: CASSSTDSDEKLFF. The V call is TRBV5-1, the J call TRBJ1-4; perhaps TRBD1 as D (5 bases). CDR3 length equals 14 residues. V dropped 3 bases and J dropped 6 bases, with 12 bases sitting between them. Germline V gene data show CDR1 as SGHRS and CDR2 as YFSETQ.

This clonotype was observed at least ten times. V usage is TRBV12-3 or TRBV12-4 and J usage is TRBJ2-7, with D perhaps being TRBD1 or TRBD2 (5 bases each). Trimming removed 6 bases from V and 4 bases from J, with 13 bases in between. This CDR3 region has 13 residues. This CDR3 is CASSSRGTYEQYF. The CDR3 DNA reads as TGTGCCAGCAGCTCCCGGGGCACATACGAGCAGTACTTC.

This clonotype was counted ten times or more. In nucleotides, the CDR3 is TGTGCCAGCAGTGGAGGCCGCAGGGCGTTTAAAGAGACCCAGTACTTC. Translated: CASSGGRRAFKETQYF. This rearrangement joins TRBV12-3 or TRBV12-4 to TRBJ2-5; D is perhaps TRBD1 or TRBD2 (5 bases each). V was clipped by 5 bases and J by 3 bases, with 19 bases between them. CDR3 length equals 16 residues.

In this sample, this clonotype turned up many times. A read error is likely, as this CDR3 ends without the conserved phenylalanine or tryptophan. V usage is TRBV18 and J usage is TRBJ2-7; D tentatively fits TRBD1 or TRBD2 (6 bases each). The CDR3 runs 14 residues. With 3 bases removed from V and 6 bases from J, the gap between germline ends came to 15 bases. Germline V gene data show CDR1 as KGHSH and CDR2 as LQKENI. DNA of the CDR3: TGTGCCAGCTCACCTTCCATCGGGGGCACCGAGCAGTACCTC. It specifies CASSPSIGGTEQYL.

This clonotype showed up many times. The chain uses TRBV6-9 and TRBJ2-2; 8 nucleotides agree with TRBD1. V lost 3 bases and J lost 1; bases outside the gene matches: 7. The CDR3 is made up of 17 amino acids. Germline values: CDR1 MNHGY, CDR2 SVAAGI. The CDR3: CASSYGQGVGNTGELFF. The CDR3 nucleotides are TGTGCCAGCAGTTACGGACAGGGCGTGGGGAACACCGGGGAGCTGTTTTTT.

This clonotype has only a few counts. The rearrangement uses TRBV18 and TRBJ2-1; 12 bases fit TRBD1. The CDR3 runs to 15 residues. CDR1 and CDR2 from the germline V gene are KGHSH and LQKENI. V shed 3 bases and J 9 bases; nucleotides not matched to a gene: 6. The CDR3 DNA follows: TGTGCCAGCTCACCTCGGGACAGGGGGCAGGTTGAGCAGTTCTTC. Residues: CASSPRDRGQVEQFF.

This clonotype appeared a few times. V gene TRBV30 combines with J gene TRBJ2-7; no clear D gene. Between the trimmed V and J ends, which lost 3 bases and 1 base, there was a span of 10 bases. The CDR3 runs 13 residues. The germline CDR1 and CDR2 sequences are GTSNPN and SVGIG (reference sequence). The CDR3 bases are TGTGCCTGGAGGAAGGGCGGTTCCTACGAGCAGTACTTC. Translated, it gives CAWRKGGSYEQYF.

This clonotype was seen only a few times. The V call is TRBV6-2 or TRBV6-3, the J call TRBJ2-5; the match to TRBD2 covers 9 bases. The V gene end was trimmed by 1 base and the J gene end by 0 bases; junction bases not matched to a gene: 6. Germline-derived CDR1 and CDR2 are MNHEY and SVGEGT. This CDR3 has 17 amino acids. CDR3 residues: CASSYYLAGSYQETQYF. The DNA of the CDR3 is TGTGCCAGCAGTTACTACCTAGCGGGGTCGTACCAAGAGACCCAGTACTTC.

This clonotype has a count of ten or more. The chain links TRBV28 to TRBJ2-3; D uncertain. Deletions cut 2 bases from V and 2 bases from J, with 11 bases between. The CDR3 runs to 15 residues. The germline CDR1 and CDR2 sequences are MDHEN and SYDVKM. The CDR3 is CASSLALTSTDTQYF. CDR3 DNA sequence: TGTGCCAGCAGTTTAGCCCTTACTTCCACAGATACGCAGTATTTT. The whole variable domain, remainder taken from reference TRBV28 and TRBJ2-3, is DVKVTQSSRYLVKRTGEKVFLECVQDMDHENMFWYRQDPGLGLRLIYFSYDVKMKEKGDIPEGYSVSREKKERFSLILESASTNQTSMYLCASSLALTSTDTQYFGPGTRLTVL.

The chain's CDR3 is CASNQGYEQYF. For the CDR3, the DNA is TGTGCCAGCAACCAGGGGTACGAGCAGTACTTC. The V and J genes are TRBV28 and TRBJ2-7; D is possibly TRBD1 (6 bases). Trimming shortened V by 7 bases and J by 4 bases, and 8 bases separated the two germline ends. Germline loops: CDR1 MDHEN, CDR2 SYDVKM. The CDR3 has 11 amino acids.

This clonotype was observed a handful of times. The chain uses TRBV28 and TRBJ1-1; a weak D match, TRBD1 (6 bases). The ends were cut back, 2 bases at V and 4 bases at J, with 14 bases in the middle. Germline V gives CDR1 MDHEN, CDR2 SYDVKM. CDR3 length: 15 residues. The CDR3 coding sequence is TGTGCCAGCAGTTTACAGGGGATGAGAGGCACTGAAGCTTTCTTT. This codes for CASSLQGMRGTEAFF.

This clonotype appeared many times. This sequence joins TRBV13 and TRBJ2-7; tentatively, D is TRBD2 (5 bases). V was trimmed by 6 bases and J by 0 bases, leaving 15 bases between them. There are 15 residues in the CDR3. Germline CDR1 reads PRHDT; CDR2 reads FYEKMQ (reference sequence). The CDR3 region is CASRHSGDGSYEQYF. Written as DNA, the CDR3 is TGTGCCAGCAGACACTCCGGGGATGGCTCCTACGAGCAGTACTTC.

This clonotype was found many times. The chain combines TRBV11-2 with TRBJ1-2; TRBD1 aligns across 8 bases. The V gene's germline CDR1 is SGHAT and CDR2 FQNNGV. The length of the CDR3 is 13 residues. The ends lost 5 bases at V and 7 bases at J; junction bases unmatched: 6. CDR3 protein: CASSQQGGSGYTF. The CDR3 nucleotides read TGTGCCAGCAGCCAACAGGGGGGGTCTGGCTACACCTTC.